The clone carrying this T cell receptor beta chain was recorded many times. The source of the sample is a study of spatial heterogeneity in lung cancer. Study-wide background: A consistent excess of beta-chain over alpha-chain sequences was detected.

Time point noted: blood at routine non-recurrence follow-up after resection. Germline V gene data show CDR1 as WSHSY and CDR2 as SAAADI. V lost 7 bases, J lost 2 bases, and 10 bases stayed unmatched. The CDR3 is 16 residues long. Using its own MiXCR run on the 5' RACE reads, TCRdb lists one record per CDR3 protein. The repertoire holds roughly 70,000 distinct CDR3 sequences, with roughly 8.9% as singletons. This rearrangement joins TRBV10-2 to TRBJ1-5; 8 bases are a match to TRBD1. Source: PBMCs, taken at follow-up. This clonotype originated in a female donor with early-stage non-small cell lung cancer. The CDR3 DNA sequence: TGCGCCAGCACACCCAGCGGACAGGGTGGCAATCAGCCCCAGCATTTT. This translates into CASTPSGQGGNQPQHF.